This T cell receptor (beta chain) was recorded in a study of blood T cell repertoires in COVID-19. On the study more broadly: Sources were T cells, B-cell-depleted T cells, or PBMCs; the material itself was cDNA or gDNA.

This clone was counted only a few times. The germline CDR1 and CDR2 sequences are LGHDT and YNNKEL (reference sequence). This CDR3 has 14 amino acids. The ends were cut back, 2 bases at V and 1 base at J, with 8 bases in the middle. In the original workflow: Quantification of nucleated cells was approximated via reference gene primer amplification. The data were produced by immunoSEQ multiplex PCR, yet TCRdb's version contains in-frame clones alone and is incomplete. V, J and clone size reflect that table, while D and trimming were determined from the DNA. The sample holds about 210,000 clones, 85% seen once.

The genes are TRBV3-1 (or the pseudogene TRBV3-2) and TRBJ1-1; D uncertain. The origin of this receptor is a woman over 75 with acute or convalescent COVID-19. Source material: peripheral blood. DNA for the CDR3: TGTGCCAGCAGCCAACTAGACGGGAACACTGAAGCTTTCTTT. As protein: CASSQLDGNTEAFF.